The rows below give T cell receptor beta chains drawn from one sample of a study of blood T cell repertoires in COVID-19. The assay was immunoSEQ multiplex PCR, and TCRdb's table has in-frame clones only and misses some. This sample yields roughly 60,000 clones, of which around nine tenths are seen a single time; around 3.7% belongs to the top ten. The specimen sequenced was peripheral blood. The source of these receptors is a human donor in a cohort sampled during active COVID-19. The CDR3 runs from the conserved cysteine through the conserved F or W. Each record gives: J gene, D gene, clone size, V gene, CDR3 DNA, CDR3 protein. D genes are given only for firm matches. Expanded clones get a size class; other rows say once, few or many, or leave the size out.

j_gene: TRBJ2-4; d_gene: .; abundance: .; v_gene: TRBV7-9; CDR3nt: TGTGCCAGCACGGGCTCCAAAAACATTCAGTACTTC; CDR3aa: CASTGSKNIQYF
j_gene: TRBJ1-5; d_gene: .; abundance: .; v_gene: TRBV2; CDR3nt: TGTGCCAGCAGTGGGGCAGGTACGGTTCAGCCCCAGCATTTT; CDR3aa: CASSGAGTVQPQHF
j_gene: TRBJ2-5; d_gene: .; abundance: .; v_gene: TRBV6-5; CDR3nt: TGTGCCAGCAGTTACTTGGGGGCTCAAGAGACCCAGTACTTC; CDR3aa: CASSYLGAQETQYF
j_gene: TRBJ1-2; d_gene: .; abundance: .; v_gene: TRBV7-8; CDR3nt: TGTGCCAGCAGCCCCCCGTTGAACGGGGTCAGGAGCTATGGCTACACCTTC; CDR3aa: CASSPPLNGVRSYGYTF
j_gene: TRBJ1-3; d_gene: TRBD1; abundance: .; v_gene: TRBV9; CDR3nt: TGTGCCAGTAACAGGGGAAGCTCTGGAAACACCATATATTTT; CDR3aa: CASNRGSSGNTIYF
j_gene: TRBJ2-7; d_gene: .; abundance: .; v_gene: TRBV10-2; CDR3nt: TGCGCCAGCGGAATACAAGGGAGCTACGAGCAGTACTTC; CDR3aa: CASGIQGSYEQYF
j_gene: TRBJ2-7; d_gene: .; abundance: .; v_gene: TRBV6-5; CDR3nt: TGTGCCAGCAGTTACCTATCGGGACTCTCCTACTACGAGCAGTACTTC; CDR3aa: CASSYLSGLSYYEQYF
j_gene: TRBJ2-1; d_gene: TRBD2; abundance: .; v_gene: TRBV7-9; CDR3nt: TGTGCCAGCAGCTTAGCGATTCACAGCGGGGCGAACAATGAGCAGTTCTTC; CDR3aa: CASSLAIHSGANNEQFF
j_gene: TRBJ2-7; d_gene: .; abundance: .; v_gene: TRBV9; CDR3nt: TGTGCCAGCAGCGTGGGGGGAGGCACCTACGAGCAGTACTTC; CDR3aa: CASSVGGGTYEQYF
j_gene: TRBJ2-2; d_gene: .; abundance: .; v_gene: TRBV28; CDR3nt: TGTGCCAGCAGTGAATCGGGGTTTGGGGAGCTGTTTTTT; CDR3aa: CASSESGFGELFF
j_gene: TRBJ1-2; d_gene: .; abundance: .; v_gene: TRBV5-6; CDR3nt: TGTGCCAGCACCCCCGGGACACCTTATGGCTACACCTTC; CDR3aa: CASTPGTPYGYTF
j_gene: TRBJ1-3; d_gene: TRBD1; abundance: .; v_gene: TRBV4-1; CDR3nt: TGCGCCAGCAGCCGCACAAGCCCGGGACAGGGACCCTCTGGAAACACCATATATTTT; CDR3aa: CASSRTSPGQGPSGNTIYF
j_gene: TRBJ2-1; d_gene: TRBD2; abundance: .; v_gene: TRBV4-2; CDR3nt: TGTGCCAGCAGCCAAGATCGTCGGGGGGGCCTACCCTACAATGAGCAGTTCTTC; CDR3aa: CASSQDRRGGLPYNEQFF
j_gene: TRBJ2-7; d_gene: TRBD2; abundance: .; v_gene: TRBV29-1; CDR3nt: TGCAGCGTTGAGGCTAGCGGGACGGTCTACGAGCAGTACTTC; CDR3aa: CSVEASGTVYEQYF
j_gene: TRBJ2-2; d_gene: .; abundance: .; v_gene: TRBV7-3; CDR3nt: TGTGCCAGCAGCCGAAGGGGGACCGGGGAGCTGTTTTTT; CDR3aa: CASSRRGTGELFF
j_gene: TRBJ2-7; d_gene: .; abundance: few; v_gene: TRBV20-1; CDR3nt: TGCAGTGCTAATGACCCTACTCGCTATTCCTACGAGCAGTACTTC; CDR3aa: CSANDPTRYSYEQYF
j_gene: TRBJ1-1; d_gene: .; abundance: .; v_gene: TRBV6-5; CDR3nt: TGTGCCAGCAGTTACTCGAGGATGAACACTGAAGCTTTCTTT; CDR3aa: CASSYSRMNTEAFF
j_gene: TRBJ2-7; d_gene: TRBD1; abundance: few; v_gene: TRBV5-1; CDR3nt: TGCGCCAGCAGCTGGACAGGAGGCGAGCAGTACTTC; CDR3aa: CASSWTGGEQYF
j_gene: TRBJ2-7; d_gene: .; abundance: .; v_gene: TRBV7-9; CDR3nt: TGTGCCAGCAGCCCTGACAGGCCCGAGCAGTACTTC; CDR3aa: CASSPDRPEQYF
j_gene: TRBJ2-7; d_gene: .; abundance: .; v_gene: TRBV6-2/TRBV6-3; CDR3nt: TGTGCCAGCAGTTACCATCTATACGAGCAGTACTTC; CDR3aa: CASSYHLYEQYF
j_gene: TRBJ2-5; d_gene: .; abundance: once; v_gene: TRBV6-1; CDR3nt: TGTGCCAGCAGTGAAGGTCTAAACCAAGAGACCCAGTACTTC; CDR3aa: CASSEGLNQETQYF
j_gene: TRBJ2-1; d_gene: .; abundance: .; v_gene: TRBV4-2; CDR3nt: TGTGCCAGCAGCACTTACTACAATGAGCAGTTCTTC; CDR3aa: CASSTYYNEQFF
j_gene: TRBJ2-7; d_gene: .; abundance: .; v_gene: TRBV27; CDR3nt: TGTGCCAGCAGTTTAAGAGCGGGTCCCTCTTTCGAGCAGTACTTC; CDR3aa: CASSLRAGPSFEQYF
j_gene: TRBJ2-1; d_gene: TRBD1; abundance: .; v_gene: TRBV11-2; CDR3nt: TGTGCCAGCAGCTTACGACAGGGCGAATCCTACAATGAGCAGTTCTTC; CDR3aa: CASSLRQGESYNEQFF
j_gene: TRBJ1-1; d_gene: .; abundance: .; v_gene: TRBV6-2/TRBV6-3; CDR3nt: TGTGCCAGCAGTACGGACATGAGGACTGAAGCTTTCTTT; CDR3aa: CASSTDMRTEAFF
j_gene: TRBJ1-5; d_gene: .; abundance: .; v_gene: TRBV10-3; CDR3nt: TGTGCCATCAGTGAGTCTATCAATCAGCCCCAGCATTTT; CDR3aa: CAISESINQPQHF
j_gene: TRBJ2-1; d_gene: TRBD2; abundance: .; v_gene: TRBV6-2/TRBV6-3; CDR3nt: TGTGCCAGCAGTTTTAGCGGGAGGGTTTACAATGAGCAGTTCTTC; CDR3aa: CASSFSGRVYNEQFF
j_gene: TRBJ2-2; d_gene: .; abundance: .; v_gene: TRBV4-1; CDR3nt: TGCGCCAGCAGCCAAGATCGGCTCCAGGGCGGGGAGCTGTTTTTT; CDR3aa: CASSQDRLQGGELFF
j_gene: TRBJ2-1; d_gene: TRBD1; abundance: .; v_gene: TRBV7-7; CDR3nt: TGTGCTAGCAGCTTAGGGACAGAAGCCTACAATGAGCAGTTCTTC; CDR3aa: CASSLGTEAYNEQFF
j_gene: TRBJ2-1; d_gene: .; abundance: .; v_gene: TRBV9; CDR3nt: TGTGCCAGCAGCCCCGGGGCGGGAACGGTTAATGAGCAGTTCTTC; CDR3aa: CASSPGAGTVNEQFF